This is a list of T cell receptor beta chains from one sample in a study of identifying expanded T cells in peripheral blood. The assay was immunoSEQ multiplex PCR, and TCRdb's table has in-frame clones only and misses some. The data hold about 94,000 clones, with 88% observed a single time. The specimen was blood. The receptors here all came from a person aged 18 to 70 in good health. Both conserved end residues are part of each CDR3.

cdr3_aa: CASSFRTGTGELFF
v_call: TRBV5-1
j_call: TRBJ2-2

cdr3_aa: CASSYRQGDQPQHF
v_call: TRBV6-6
j_call: TRBJ1-5

cdr3_aa: CASSLGSAEAFF
v_call: TRBV11-2
j_call: TRBJ1-1

cdr3_aa: CASSRTPDGTGAYEQYF
v_call: TRBV4-3
j_call: TRBJ2-7

cdr3_aa: CASSFGVQDYGYTF
v_call: TRBV5-4
j_call: TRBJ1-2

cdr3_aa: CASSPQSQGAFF
v_call: TRBV18
j_call: TRBJ1-1

cdr3_aa: CASSRNSAGGADYTF
v_call: TRBV5-1
j_call: TRBJ1-2

cdr3_aa: CASSREIYPGGTEAFF
v_call: TRBV27
j_call: TRBJ1-1

cdr3_aa: CASKPQGPEAFF
v_call: TRBV28
j_call: TRBJ1-1

cdr3_aa: CAWSGLAGVFRDTQYF
v_call: TRBV30
j_call: TRBJ2-3